What follows are 21 T cell receptor beta chains derived from one specimen sequenced in a study of post-analysis software for immune sequencing data. Unique molecular identifiers were carried by the TCR beta cDNA libraries. MiXCR, applied by TCRdb to the PCR reads, yields one record per CDR3 protein. The sample comprises approximately 400,000 distinct CDR3 sequences, approximately 38% of which are singletons, and 13% rests with the top ten. Points from the study as a whole: Patients showed TRBV5-6, TRBV5-1 and TRBV20-1 among a few TRBV segments more frequent than in controls.

No antigen has been assigned to these receptors. Sequenced sample: blood. These receptors all come from a girl under 18 with multiple sclerosis.

Concerning this clonotype: A single base separates this from a much larger clone, so it may be a read error. J is TRBJ2-3 and V is TRBV29-1; 8 bases align to TRBD2. Looked up from germline, CDR1 is SQVTM and CDR2 is ANQGSEA. This CDR3 spans 14 amino acids. CDR3 coding DNA: TGCAGCGGAACCTACGGGGGGGGAGCAGATACGCGGTATTTT. This gives the protein CSGTYGGGADTRYF.

The chain uses TRBV28 and TRBJ2-5; possible D gene TRBD1, 5 bases. This CDR3 has 16 residues. V was shortened by 2 bases and J by 1 base, with 14 bases between the two germline ends. Germline CDR1 and CDR2: MDHEN and SYDVKM. DNA for the CDR3: TGTGCCAGCAGTTTAGGGCCAGTTAGGGGCCAAGAGACCCAGTACTTC. Protein: CASSLGPVRGQETQYF.

The genes are TRBV12-3 or TRBV12-4 and TRBJ2-7; D is undetermined. The CDR3 spans 13 residues. V was cut by 3 bases and J by 6 bases, with 12 bases left in between. CDR3 sequence (DNA): TGTGCCAGCAGTTTCCCCGCACCGGGCGAGCAGTACTTC. Its protein is CASSFPAPGEQYF.

The genes are TRBV20-1 and TRBJ1-2; 7 bases align to TRBD1. With 0 bases clipped from V and 10 bases from J, the junction kept 11 bases outside the gene matches. The CDR3 is 14 amino acids. Germline CDR1 and CDR2: DFQATT and SNEGSKA (reference sequence). In nucleotides, the CDR3 is TGCAGTGCTAGAGATCATAAGGGGGCGGGAGCCTACACCTTC. It translates to CSARDHKGAGAYTF.

The V gene is TRBV27, the J gene TRBJ1-1; 9 bases line up with TRBD1. The CDR3 is made up of 14 amino acids. V shed 5 bases, J shed 3 bases, and the junction held 4 bases outside the gene matches. Per germline, CDR1 MNHEY and CDR2 SMNVEV (reference sequence). Here the CDR3 DNA reads TGTGCCAGCAGTCCGAGGGACAGGGACACTGAAGCTTTCTTT. This translates into CASSPRDRDTEAFF.

In its sample, this clonotype was seen a few times. The genes are TRBV28 and TRBJ1-2, with D perhaps TRBD1 (6 bases). Trimming cost V 7 bases and J 7 bases, with 13 bases left between them. The CDR3 loop spans 12 amino acids. Germline V gives CDR1 MDHEN, CDR2 SYDVKM. This CDR3 reads CASTIQGTGYTF. The CDR3 DNA is TGTGCCAGCACCATACAGGGTACTGGCTACACCTTC.

The chain carries TRBV20-1 and TRBJ1-6; 9 bases agree with TRBD1. Germline CDR1 DFQATT, CDR2 SNEGSKA (reference sequence). This CDR3 comprises 16 residues. Trimming took 3 bases from V and 7 from J; bases not matched to a gene: 10. As DNA, the CDR3 is TGCAGTGCTAGCCCCCCGTTACAGGGGGCGAATTCACCCCTCCACTTT. This encodes CSASPPLQGANSPLHF.

The chain is built from TRBV5-1 and TRBJ1-4; D unclear. This CDR3 comprises 15 residues. CDR1 and CDR2 from the germline V gene are SGHRS and YFSETQ. The germline V and J ends were trimmed by 1 base and 4 bases, with 11 bases remaining between them. This CDR3 reads CASSLSDGLNEKLFF. The CDR3 DNA sequence: TGCGCCAGCAGCTTGTCGGACGGACTTAATGAAAAACTGTTTTTT. Supplemented by reference TRBV5-1 and TRBJ1-4, the full variable domain reads KAGVTQTPRYLIKTRGQQVTLSCSPISGHRSVSWYQQTPGQGLQFLFEYFSETQRNKGNFPGRFSGRQFSNSRSEMNVSTLELGDSALYLCASSLSDGLNEKLFFGSGTQLSVL.

On this clonotype itself: Given the absence of the conserved phenylalanine or tryptophan at the CDR3 end, a read error is likely. V and J are TRBV28 and TRBJ1-6; perhaps TRBD1 as D (5 bases). The germline V and J ends were trimmed by 7 bases and 8 bases, with 18 bases remaining between them. Germline values: CDR1 MDHEN, CDR2 SYDVKM. The CDR3 length is 15 residues. The CDR3 is CASTPEGWTYSPLHL. The DNA of the CDR3 is TGTGCCAGCACCCCAGAGGGGTGGACCTATTCACCCCTCCACTTG.

In its sample, this clonotype was seen a few times. One end of the junction varies from germline; a read error may be responsible. The chain carries TRBV6-5 and TRBJ1-3, with TRBD1 matching over 7 bases. The CDR3 spans 15 residues. The germline V gene encodes CDR1 MNHEY and CDR2 SVGAGI. In DNA, the CDR3 is TGTGTCAGCAGTTTCGGACAGGCCCCTGGAAACACCATATATTTT. Protein sequence: CVSSFGQAPGNTIYF.

This clonotype has a handful of counts. V gene TRBV6-1 combines with J gene TRBJ1-2; TRBD1 aligns across 7 bases. The CDR3 is made up of 17 amino acids. J was trimmed by 5 bases and V by 0 bases; bases with no gene match: 12. The germline V gene has CDR1 MNHNS and CDR2 SASEGT. The CDR3 is CASSEATTGWGPYGYTF. The CDR3 nucleotides read TGTGCCAGCAGTGAAGCGACGACAGGGTGGGGGCCATATGGCTACACCTTC.

The table lists this clonotype with a few counts. The V gene is TRBV7-9, the J gene TRBJ1-4; D is unclear. The CDR3 is 12 residues long. CDR1 and CDR2 (germline): SEHNR, FQNEAQ (reference sequence). Trimming stripped 4 bases from V and 6 bases from J, with 6 bases between. The CDR3 reads CASSSRDEKLFF. The CDR3 DNA sequence: TGTGCCAGCAGCTCTCGAGATGAAAAACTGTTTTTT.

As concerns this clonotype: Sequence at one end of the junction differs from germline and may be a read error. V gene TRBV3-1 combines with J gene TRBJ2-5; possibly TRBD1 for D (7 bases). The CDR3 length is 13 residues. CDR1 and CDR2 from the germline V gene are LGHDT and YNNKEL (reference sequence). CDR3 in DNA: TGTGCTAGCAGCCAGGGGGGCGGAGAGACCCAGTACTTC. Protein: CASSQGGGETQYF.

This sequence joins TRBV3-1 and TRBJ2-5, with unresolved D. The V gene's germline CDR1 is LGHDT and CDR2 YNNKEL (reference sequence). The V gene lost 5 bases and the J gene lost 11 bases, with 21 bases spanning the gap. The CDR3 sequence is 14 residues long. The CDR3 nucleotides read TGTGCCAGCAGCGGCGCAGGTAGAGGTGTCGGGCAGTACTTC. This codes for CASSGAGRGVGQYF.

V usage is TRBV4-3 and J usage is TRBJ1-4; D is possibly TRBD1 (5 bases). CDR3 size: 20 residues. CDR1 LGHNA and CDR2 YSLEER come from the germline V gene. With 2 bases removed from V and 0 bases from J, the gap between germline ends came to 22 bases. The CDR3 region is CASSQNPLERGRATNEKLFF. The CDR3 region has the DNA TGCGCCAGCAGCCAAAATCCTCTGGAGAGGGGTCGTGCAACTAATGAAAAACTGTTTTTT.

The chain uses TRBV20-1 and TRBJ2-5, with D possibly matching TRBD2 (7 bases). This CDR3 region has 16 residues. CDR1 is DFQATT and CDR2 is SNEGSKA in the germline V gene (reference sequence). V dropped 6 bases and J dropped 5 bases, with 25 bases sitting between them. CDR3 residues: CSARNLGGRGGETQYF. In DNA form, the CDR3 reads TGCAGTGCCCGGAATCTCGGGGGTAGGGGGGGGGAGACCCAGTACTTC.

The chain is built from TRBV15 and TRBJ2-1, with TRBD1 matching 8 bases. Trimming removed 5 bases from V and 10 bases from J; junction bases left unmatched: 13. The CDR3 spans 15 residues. CDR1 LNHNV and CDR2 YYDKDF come from the germline V gene (reference sequence). CDR3: CATSGRGPPLGEQFF. Here the CDR3 DNA reads TGTGCCACCAGCGGCAGGGGGCCCCCCCTAGGGGAGCAGTTCTTC.

This clonotype was detected a few times. The rearrangement links TRBV5-1 to TRBJ2-5; D is ambiguous. The CDR3 has 13 amino acids. CDR1 and CDR2 (germline): SGHRS, YFSETQ. Trimming removed 4 bases from V and 1 base from J, with 8 bases in between. DNA for the CDR3: TGCGCCAGCAGCAGCGCGGTCCAAGAGACCCAGTACTTC. Its protein is CASSSAVQETQYF.

This clonotype was counted between two and nine times. This rearrangement joins TRBV4-1 to TRBJ2-7, with TRBD2 matching 7 bases. There are 13 residues in the CDR3. The J segment lost 3 bases and the V segment lost 1 base, leaving 0 bases of the junction unmatched. Germline V gene lookup returns CDR1 MGHRA and CDR2 YSYEKL. The CDR3 reads CASSQGGGYEQYF. The CDR3, as DNA: TGCGCCAGCAGCCAAGGGGGGGGCTACGAGCAGTACTTC.

The V and J genes are TRBV6-5 and TRBJ2-2; D perhaps matches TRBD1 (6 bases). Germline V gives CDR1 MNHEY, CDR2 SVGAGI. V gave up 6 bases and J gave up 5 bases, with 7 bases separating them. The CDR3 runs to 12 residues. The CDR3 coding sequence is TGTGCCAGCAGCGGGACAACCGGGGAGCTGTTTTTT. Protein: CASSGTTGELFF.

The chain uses TRBV10-3 and TRBJ2-3; 11 nucleotides agree with TRBD2. Per the germline V gene, CDR1 is ENHRY and CDR2 is SYGVKD. The ends lost 5 bases at V and 5 bases at J; junction bases unmatched: 9. The CDR3 loop spans 16 amino acids. The CDR3 sequence: CAISMTSGDAGDTQYF. The CDR3 region has the DNA TGTGCCATCAGTATGACTAGCGGGGACGCGGGAGATACGCAGTATTTT.